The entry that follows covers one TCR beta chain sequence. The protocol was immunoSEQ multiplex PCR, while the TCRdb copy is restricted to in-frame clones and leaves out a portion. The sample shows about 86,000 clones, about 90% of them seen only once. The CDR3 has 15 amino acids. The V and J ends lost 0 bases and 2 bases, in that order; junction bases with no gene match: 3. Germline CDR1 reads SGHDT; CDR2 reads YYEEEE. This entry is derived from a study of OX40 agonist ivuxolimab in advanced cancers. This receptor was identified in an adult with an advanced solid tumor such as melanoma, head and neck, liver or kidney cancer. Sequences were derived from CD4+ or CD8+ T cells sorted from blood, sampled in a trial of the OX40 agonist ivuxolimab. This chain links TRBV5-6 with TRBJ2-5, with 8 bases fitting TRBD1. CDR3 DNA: TGTGCCAGCAGCTTGGTTACAGGGGGTCAAGAGACCCAGTACTTC. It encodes CASSLVTGGQETQYF.